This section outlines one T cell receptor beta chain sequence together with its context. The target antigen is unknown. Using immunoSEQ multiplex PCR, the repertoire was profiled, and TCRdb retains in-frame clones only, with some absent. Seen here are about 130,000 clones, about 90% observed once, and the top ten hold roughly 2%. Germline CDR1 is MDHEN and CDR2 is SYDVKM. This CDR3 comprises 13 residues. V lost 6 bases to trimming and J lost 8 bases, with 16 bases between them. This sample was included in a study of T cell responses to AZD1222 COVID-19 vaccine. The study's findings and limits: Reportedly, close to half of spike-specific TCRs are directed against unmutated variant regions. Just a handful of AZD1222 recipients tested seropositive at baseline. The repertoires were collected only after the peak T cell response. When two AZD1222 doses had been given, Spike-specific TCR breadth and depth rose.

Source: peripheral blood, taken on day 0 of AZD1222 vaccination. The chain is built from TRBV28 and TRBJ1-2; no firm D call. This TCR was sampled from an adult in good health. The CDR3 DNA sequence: TGTGCCAGCAGCCCTCCTGACCGACCCGGCTACACCTTC. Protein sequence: CASSPPDRPGYTF.